These 16 T cell receptor beta chains were sequenced from one sample in a study of regulatory T cells (dated by TCRdb to the late 2010s). The paper's findings and limits, for the study overall: Hydrophobic residues at CDR3 positions 6 and 7 were enriched in conventional CD4+ T cells from CD3G-deficient patients, which suggests more self-reactive specificities.

Which antigens these TCRs recognize remains unknown. The library was built by means of the immunoSEQ multiplex PCR assay. In the multiplex PCR, 52 forward TRBV primers and 13 reverse TRBJ primers were used, and assay-based and computational corrections were applied for amplification bias. This immuneACCESS table, as held by TCRdb, lists in-frame sequences with V and J called but not all clones. Of the missing ones, under half trace to an unresolved V gene in checked studies; the others have no known cause. This sample has tens of thousands of clones in its table, and approximately 90% of those were observed once. 2% to 3% of the sample is taken by the ten largest. The sample consisted of conventional CD4+ T cells sorted from blood. All receptors come from a young adult with CD3G deficiency.

The rearrangement links TRBV28 to TRBJ1-2, with 10 bases lining up with TRBD1. Trimming took 4 bases from V and 12 from J; bases not matched to a gene: 8. CDR3 length: 13 amino acids. Germline V lookup: CDR1 MDHEN, CDR2 SYDVKM. CDR3 nucleotides: TGTGCCAGCAGTTCGGCCGGGACAGGGGTCAACACCTTC. It encodes CASSSAGTGVNTF.

CDR3 protein: CASSLGYNTEAFF. For the CDR3, the DNA is TGTGCCAGCAGCTTAGGGTACAACACTGAAGCTTTCTTT. The chain carries TRBV11-2 and TRBJ1-1, with unresolved D. The germline CDR1 and CDR2 sequences are SGHAT and FQNNGV. V lost 1 base and J 2 bases, leaving 5 bases between the germline ends. The CDR3 extends over 13 amino acids.

This CDR3 reads CASSSADRGLNQPQHF. In DNA form, the CDR3 reads TGTGCCAGCAGCTCCGCTGACAGGGGCCTTAATCAGCCCCAGCATTTT. The V and J genes are TRBV28 and TRBJ1-5; TRBD1 aligns across 8 bases. CDR1 is MDHEN, CDR2 SYDVKM, per germline. The CDR3 runs to 16 residues. V was pared by 6 bases and J by 4 bases, with 11 bases of the junction left unmatched.

The gene calls are TRBV11-2 and TRBJ1-4; D unclear. The CDR3 is made up of 13 amino acids. Germline assignment: CDR1 SGHAT and CDR2 FQNNGV. V shed 3 bases and J shed 5 bases, with 7 bases lying between them. The CDR3 DNA follows: TGTGCCAGCAGCTTCGCTGACAATGAAAAACTGTTTTTT. This encodes CASSFADNEKLFF.

V is TRBV29-1 and J is TRBJ2-1, with D possibly TRBD1 on 6 matching bases. The V and J ends lost 7 bases and 8 bases respectively, with 15 bases between them. CDR1 and CDR2 from the germline V gene are SQVTM and ANQGSEA. This CDR3 comprises 12 residues. The CDR3 DNA is TGCAGCGCGGACAGAGGGGCGGATGAGCAGTTCTTC. Its protein is CSADRGADEQFF.

The chain is built from TRBV18 and TRBJ2-1, with 10 nucleotides matching TRBD2. Per germline, CDR1 KGHSH and CDR2 LQKENI. The length of the CDR3 is 15 residues. V trimming: 3 bases; J trimming: 6 bases; junction bases outside the gene matches: 5. The CDR3 loop reads CASSPGLAGANEQFF. CDR3 DNA: TGTGCCAGCTCACCCGGGCTAGCGGGAGCCAATGAGCAGTTCTTC.

This chain links TRBV10-3 with TRBJ2-7, with D perhaps given as TRBD1 or TRBD2 (5 bases each). The CDR3 consists of 13 residues. From germline, CDR1 is ENHRY and CDR2 SYGVKD. Trimming took off 11 bases at V and 6 bases at J, with 20 bases between the two ends. CDR3 nucleotide sequence: TGTGCCTCGAGGGCTAGCCAGGGTGGCGAGCAGTACTTC. Its translation is CASRASQGGEQYF.

V is TRBV6-6 and J is TRBJ2-3; TRBD2 matches 8 bases. Germline-derived CDR1 and CDR2 are MNHNY and SVGAGI (reference sequence). This CDR3 has 14 amino acids. V was clipped by 6 bases and J by 2 bases; unmatched bases: 4. The CDR3 reads CASRLAAPTDTQYF. The CDR3 coding sequence is TGTGCCAGCAGACTAGCGGCCCCCACAGATACGCAGTATTTT.

The V and J genes are TRBV9 and TRBJ2-2; D is undetermined. Germline V gene sequence: CDR1 SGDLS, CDR2 YYNGEE. The CDR3 is 13 amino acids. With 0 bases removed from V and 4 bases from J, the gap between germline ends came to 4 bases. CDR3: CASSVGSTGELFF. DNA of the CDR3: TGTGCCAGCAGCGTAGGCAGCACCGGGGAGCTGTTTTTT.

V gene TRBV19 combines with J gene TRBJ2-1, with 11 bases identical to TRBD2. Germline V gene sequence: CDR1 LNHDA, CDR2 SQIVND (reference sequence). The CDR3 is made up of 15 amino acids. V shed 5 bases, J shed 4 bases, and the junction held 4 bases outside the gene matches. CDR3 coding DNA: TGTGCCAGTAGTTCTCGGACTAGCGGGTACAATGAGCAGTTCTTC. Encoded protein: CASSSRTSGYNEQFF.

This clone came up once. The V and J genes are TRBV5-1 and TRBJ2-1, with 11 bases fitting TRBD2. The V gene end was trimmed by 4 bases and the J gene end by 11 bases; junction bases not matched to a gene: 5. Germline lookup yields CDR1 SGHRS and CDR2 YFSETQ. The CDR3 loop spans 13 amino acids. The chain's CDR3 is CASSTLAGGQQFF. The CDR3 DNA reads TGCGCCAGCAGCACCTTAGCGGGGGGGCAGCAGTTCTTC. The entire variable domain, with the rest obtained from reference TRBV5-1 and TRBJ2-1, is as follows: KAGVTQTPRYLIKTRGQQVTLSCSPISGHRSVSWYQQTPGQGLQFLFEYFSETQRNKGNFPGRFSGRQFSNSRSEMNVSTLELGDSALYLCASSTLAGGQQFFGPGTRLTVL.

This sequence joins TRBV28 and TRBJ2-3; TRBD1 or TRBD2 may be the D gene (6 bases each). Trimming pared 3 bases from V and 4 bases from J, leaving 14 bases between. Per the germline V gene, CDR1 is MDHEN and CDR2 is SYDVKM. The CDR3 has 15 amino acids. This CDR3 is CASSFPGGLADTQYF. The CDR3 coding sequence is TGTGCCAGCAGTTTTCCCGGGGGCCTCGCAGATACGCAGTATTTT. The whole variable domain, filled in from reference TRBV28 and TRBJ2-3, reads DVKVTQSSRYLVKRTGEKVFLECVQDMDHENMFWYRQDPGLGLRLIYFSYDVKMKEKGDIPEGYSVSREKKERFSLILESASTNQTSMYLCASSFPGGLADTQYFGPGTRLTVL.

This clone has only one observation. This chain's CDR3 is CASSPPRGRYEQYF. For the CDR3, the DNA is TGTGCCAGCTCACCACCGAGGGGCCGCTACGAGCAGTACTTC. The gene calls are TRBV18 and TRBJ2-7; D is perhaps TRBD1 or TRBD2 (5 bases each). Trimming pared 0 bases from V and 3 bases from J, leaving 9 bases between. CDR1 KGHSH and CDR2 LQKENI come from the germline V gene. CDR3 size: 14 residues.

The J gene is TRBJ2-3, the V gene TRBV5-1, with 10 nucleotides matching TRBD1. Trimming took 4 bases from V and 4 from J; bases not matched to a gene: 6. CDR1 and CDR2 (germline): SGHRS, YFSETQ. CDR3 size: 15 residues. The chain's CDR3 is CASSVGQGRADTQYF. CDR3 coding DNA: TGCGCCAGCAGCGTGGGACAGGGGAGGGCAGATACGCAGTATTTT.

The V gene is TRBV6-1, the J gene TRBJ2-7, with D uncertain. Trimming removed 6 bases from V and 3 bases from J, with 9 bases in between. In germline, CDR1 is MNHNS, CDR2 SASEGT. The CDR3 is made up of 12 amino acids. CDR3 sequence reads: CASSPRHYEQYF. In DNA form, the CDR3 reads TGTGCCAGCAGCCCCCGACACTACGAGCAGTACTTC.

This sequence joins TRBV6-5 and TRBJ1-1; the D is unclear. Per the germline V gene, CDR1 is MNHEY and CDR2 is SVGAGI. CDR3 length: 13 residues. V was pared by 9 bases and J by 6 bases, with 17 bases between. Here the CDR3 reads CASKSDLTAEAFF. The CDR3 bases are TGTGCCAGTAAATCGGACCTAACCGCTGAAGCTTTCTTT.